The 32 T cell receptor beta chains below were found in one sample sequenced in a study of CD8+ T cells in alopecia areata. After isolation, RNA underwent reverse transcription to generate cDNA as the sequencing template. TCRdb keeps only in-frame clones here, not all; method: immunoSEQ multiplex PCR. The table lists around 120,000 clones, over 55% of them singletons. Treatment noted: oral pan-JAK inhibitor, 5-10 mg twice daily. The specimen was CD4+ T cells sorted from blood, collected at week 4, from a patient treated with tofacitinib. The receptors were sampled from a human donor with alopecia areata.

The chain combines TRBV4-3 with TRBJ1-2; TRBD1 is a possible D gene (6 bases). The CDR3 covers 14 residues. The V end lost 2 bases, the J end lost 5 bases, and 12 bases lay between the germline ends. Germline V gene sequence: CDR1 LGHNA, CDR2 YSLEER. CDR3 coding DNA: TGCGCCAGCAGCCAATTGGCAGGGGAGTATGGCTACACCTTC. The encoded protein is CASSQLAGEYGYTF.

A note on this clone: This specimen includes other DNA sequences encoding the same CDR3. The chain uses TRBV10-3 and TRBJ2-5; D is ambiguous. CDR1 and CDR2 (germline): ENHRY, SYGVKD. V lost 3 bases, J lost 4 bases, and 3 bases lay in between. The CDR3 runs to 11 residues. The CDR3 loop is CAISDRETQYF. The CDR3 DNA reads TGTGCCATCAGTGATCGAGAGACCCAGTACTTC.

This chain uses TRBV7-6 with TRBJ2-3, with 10 bases matching TRBD1. V was clipped by 8 bases and J by 1 base; unmatched bases: 12. Germline loops: CDR1 SGHVS, CDR2 FNYEAQ. This CDR3 is 17 amino acids long. CDR3 region: CASQPVYGTGGTDTQYF. CDR3 in DNA: TGTGCCAGCCAGCCTGTATACGGGACAGGGGGCACAGATACGCAGTATTTT.

This chain links TRBV5-1 with TRBJ2-7; TRBD2 agrees at 7 bases. The CDR3 spans 13 residues. From germline, CDR1 is SGHRS and CDR2 YFSETQ. V lost 5 bases to trimming and J lost 5 bases; unmatched junction nucleotides: 7. The CDR3 sequence is CASRGTREDEQYF. CDR3 DNA sequence: TGCGCCAGCAGGGGAACACGGGAGGACGAGCAGTACTTC.

This chain links TRBV27 with TRBJ2-5; no reliable D call. V lost 5 bases, J lost 1 base, and 11 bases lay in between. The germline V gene encodes CDR1 MNHEY and CDR2 SMNVEV (reference sequence). The CDR3 runs 14 residues. The CDR3 here is CASSKGRSQETQYF. Here the CDR3 DNA reads TGTGCCAGCAGTAAGGGCCGGAGCCAAGAGACCCAGTACTTC.

The rearrangement joins TRBV10-3 to TRBJ2-4; D may match TRBD1 or TRBD2 (5 bases each). V lost 6 bases and J 0 bases, leaving 12 bases between the germline ends. In germline, CDR1 is ENHRY, CDR2 SYGVKD. The CDR3 contains 15 residues. The CDR3 DNA follows: TGTGCCATCAGGACTCAGGGAGAAGCCAAAAACATTCAGTACTTC. Amino acid sequence: CAIRTQGEAKNIQYF.

The genes are TRBV18 and TRBJ2-1; 7 nucleotides line up with TRBD2. CDR1 is KGHSH and CDR2 is LQKENI in the germline V gene. V lost 0 bases to trimming and J lost 5 bases; unmatched junction nucleotides: 1. The CDR3 is made up of 14 amino acids. The CDR3 bases are TGTGCCAGCTCACCACCGAGCGGGAACAATGAGCAGTTCTTC. Protein: CASSPPSGNNEQFF.

The rearrangement uses TRBV5-4 and TRBJ2-5, with 11 positions matching TRBD2. Per the germline V gene, CDR1 is SGHNT and CDR2 is YYREEE (reference sequence). V was clipped by 1 base and J by 4 bases; unmatched bases: 6. The CDR3 is made up of 16 amino acids. CDR3 residues: CASSLPSSGRVETQYF. CDR3 DNA: TGTGCCAGCAGCTTGCCGAGTAGCGGGAGGGTAGAGACCCAGTACTTC.

The V and J genes are TRBV4-2 and TRBJ1-5; 7 nucleotides line up with TRBD1. Germline V gene lookup returns CDR1 LGHNA and CDR2 YNFKEQ. The V segment lost 4 bases and the J segment 6 bases; nucleotides outside the gene matches: 9. CDR3 length: 15 residues. CDR3 in DNA: TGTGCCAGCAGCCGAATGACAGGGAAGGGTCAGCCCCAGCATTTT. Residues: CASSRMTGKGQPQHF.

The DNA for the CDR3 is TGTGCCAGCAGCTTAGAATTTGGGACCCAGTACTTC. Translated, it gives CASSLEFGTQYF. The V call is TRBV7-9, the J call TRBJ2-5; D uncertain. Trimming shortened V by 1 base and J by 7 bases, and 7 bases separated the two germline ends. CDR3 size: 12 residues. Germline V gene data show CDR1 as SEHNR and CDR2 as FQNEAQ (reference sequence). The full variable domain, completed using reference TRBV7-9 and TRBJ2-5, is DTGVSQNPRHKITKRGQNVTFRCDPISEHNRLYWYRQTLGQGPEFLTYFQNEAQLEKSRLLSDRFSAERPKGSFSTLEIQRTEQGDSAMYLCASSLEFGTQYFGPGTRLLVL.

The rearrangement links TRBV30 to TRBJ2-5; possibly TRBD2 for D (5 bases). Per the germline V gene, CDR1 is GTSNPN and CDR2 is SVGIG (reference sequence). The CDR3 covers 11 residues. The germline V and J ends were trimmed by 4 bases and 5 bases, with 8 bases remaining between them. The CDR3 is CAWNRRETQYF. CDR3 DNA sequence: TGTGCCTGGAACCGGAGGGAGACCCAGTACTTC.

In this sample, this clone turned up a few times. The V call is TRBV29-1, the J call TRBJ1-5; D possibly corresponds to TRBD1 (5 bases). CDR3 size: 14 residues. Germline V CDR1 and CDR2: SQVTM, ANQGSEA. Trimming pared 4 bases from V and 4 bases from J, leaving 14 bases between. The CDR3 coding sequence is TGCAGCGTTGGTGATGGGGCCTATAATCAGCCCCAGCATTTT. This encodes CSVGDGAYNQPQHF.

This clone was seen only a few times. This chain links TRBV27 with TRBJ1-2; weak D call: TRBD1 (6 bases). This CDR3 comprises 14 residues. Germline CDR1 and CDR2: MNHEY and SMNVEV (reference sequence). The V gene lost 6 bases and the J gene lost 3 bases, with 14 bases spanning the gap. The CDR3 sequence: CASSWGTGYYGYTF. As DNA, the CDR3 is TGTGCCAGCAGCTGGGGAACAGGGTACTATGGCTACACCTTC.

This chain uses TRBV30 with TRBJ1-5; D might be TRBD1 (6 bases). Germline CDR1 and CDR2: GTSNPN and SVGIG (reference sequence). This CDR3 region has 13 residues. Trimming took 0 bases from V and 6 from J, leaving 9 bases between them. The CDR3 DNA reads as TGTGCCTGGAGTGTACAGGGCGGTCAGCCCCAGCATTTT. Amino acid sequence: CAWSVQGGQPQHF.

This clone was observed a few times. V is TRBV29-1 and J is TRBJ2-2, with D perhaps TRBD1 (6 bases). The CDR3 sequence is 17 residues long. V dropped 4 bases and J dropped 0 bases, with 18 bases sitting between them. Germline CDR1 and CDR2: SQVTM and ANQGSEA. The CDR3 DNA sequence: TGCAGCGTTGGCCCCACCGGACAGCCTGCGAACACCGGGGAGCTGTTTTTT. Its translation: CSVGPTGQPANTGELFF.

This chain links TRBV5-1 with TRBJ2-7, with 11 bases that match TRBD2. CDR3 size: 15 residues. The germline CDR1 and CDR2 sequences are SGHRS and YFSETQ. Germline trimming cut 4 bases from V and 3 bases from J; bases unmatched to any gene: 6. The chain's CDR3 is CASSAGLADNYEQYF. The CDR3 bases are TGCGCCAGCAGCGCGGGACTAGCGGATAACTACGAGCAGTACTTC.

This clone was seen a handful of times. The rearrangement uses TRBV9 and TRBJ1-4, with 11 bases lining up with TRBD1. The V gene end was trimmed by 4 bases and the J gene end by 8 bases; junction bases not matched to a gene: 4. The CDR3 extends over 14 amino acids. CDR1 SGDLS and CDR2 YYNGEE come from the germline V gene. This CDR3 reads CASSRDRGSEKLFF. The CDR3 nucleotides read TGTGCCAGCAGCAGGGACAGGGGGAGCGAAAAACTGTTTTTT.

The rearrangement uses TRBV27 and TRBJ1-1; D may be TRBD1 (6 bases). Germline CDR1 is MNHEY and CDR2 is SMNVEV (reference sequence). V was trimmed by 0 bases and J by 3 bases, leaving 14 bases between them. The CDR3 consists of 16 residues. The CDR3 sequence is CASSLSWGAKYTEAFF. CDR3 coding DNA: TGTGCCAGCAGTTTATCGTGGGGGGCGAAATACACTGAAGCTTTCTTT.

The chain is built from TRBV20-1 and TRBJ2-7, with D unclear. The germline V and J ends were trimmed by 0 bases and 5 bases, with 2 bases remaining between them. Germline CDR1 is DFQATT and CDR2 is SNEGSKA (reference sequence). This CDR3 has 10 amino acids. The CDR3 nucleotides are TGCAGTGCTAGAGAGAACGAGCAGTACTTC. Protein: CSARENEQYF.

The rearrangement joins TRBV7-2 to TRBJ2-3; the D is unclear. CDR1 is SGHTA, CDR2 FQGNSA, per germline. V was trimmed by 1 base and J by 11 bases, leaving 10 bases between them. The CDR3 extends over 12 amino acids. DNA for the CDR3: TGTGCCAGCAGCTTAGGGCTAGTTGTGCAGTATTTT. Encoded protein: CASSLGLVVQYF.

The chain employs TRBV27 and TRBJ2-7, with TRBD2 as a possible D gene (6 bases). Trimming pared 3 bases from V and 0 bases from J, leaving 9 bases between. The CDR3 is made up of 14 amino acids. The germline V gene has CDR1 MNHEY and CDR2 SMNVEV (reference sequence). The CDR3 DNA sequence: TGTGCCAGCAGTTTTGACGGGAGCTCCTACGAGCAGTACTTC. Translation: CASSFDGSSYEQYF.

This clone was observed a handful of times. The chain is built from TRBV19 and TRBJ1-3; a possible D gene is TRBD1 (5 bases). Trimming pared 7 bases from V and 0 bases from J, leaving 7 bases between. Germline lookup yields CDR1 LNHDA and CDR2 SQIVND (reference sequence). The CDR3 has 13 residues. The CDR3 is CASKDSSGNTIYF. DNA of the CDR3: TGTGCCAGTAAAGACAGCTCTGGAAACACCATATATTTT. Full variable domain (outside the CDR3, taken from reference TRBV19 and TRBJ1-3): DGGITQSPKYLFRKEGQNVTLSCEQNLNHDAMYWYRQDPGQGLRLIYYSQIVNDFQKGDIAEGYSVSREKKESFPLTVTSAQKNPTAFYLCASKDSSGNTIYFGEGSWLTVV.

V and J are TRBV7-3 and TRBJ1-1, with TRBD1 matching over 7 bases. CDR1 and CDR2 from the germline V gene are SGHTA and FQGTGA. This CDR3 region has 15 residues. V lost 0 bases, J lost 1 base, and 2 bases stayed unmatched. The CDR3 region has the DNA TGTGCCAGCAGCTTAACCGGGACAGCGAACACTGAAGCTTTCTTT. Its translation: CASSLTGTANTEAFF.

This clone was found a few times. The chain employs TRBV7-9 and TRBJ2-2, with D uncertain. The CDR3 has 14 amino acids. V was clipped by 2 bases and J by 6 bases, with 10 bases between them. Germline V CDR1 and CDR2: SEHNR, FQNEAQ (reference sequence). The CDR3 loop is CASSLYAEAGELFF. The CDR3 nucleotides are TGTGCCAGCAGCTTATATGCCGAAGCCGGGGAGCTGTTTTTT.

The chain joins TRBV5-1 to TRBJ2-5; TRBD1 might be the D (6 bases). The ends were cut back, 0 bases at V and 3 bases at J, with 9 bases in the middle. Germline lookup yields CDR1 SGHRS and CDR2 YFSETQ. CDR3 length equals 14 residues. The CDR3 spells CASSLDAGEETQYF. Written as DNA, the CDR3 is TGCGCCAGCAGCTTGGACGCAGGGGAAGAGACCCAGTACTTC. Full variable domain (rest looked up from reference TRBV5-1 and TRBJ2-5): KAGVTQTPRYLIKTRGQQVTLSCSPISGHRSVSWYQQTPGQGLQFLFEYFSETQRNKGNFPGRFSGRQFSNSRSEMNVSTLELGDSALYLCASSLDAGEETQYFGPGTRLLVL.

The chain is built from TRBV28 and TRBJ2-1, with 11 bases identical to TRBD2. Losses at the gene ends were 3 bases for V and 8 bases for J; bases not matched to a gene: 9. This CDR3 is 16 amino acids long. Germline V gene lookup returns CDR1 MDHEN and CDR2 SYDVKM. The CDR3 spells CASSFSLAGGYDEQFF. The CDR3 nucleotides read TGTGCCAGCAGTTTCTCTCTAGCGGGAGGATATGATGAGCAGTTCTTC.

The J gene is TRBJ1-2, the V gene TRBV15; D unclear. The CDR3 sequence is 15 residues long. Trimming removed 0 bases from V and 0 bases from J, with 8 bases in between. The V gene's germline CDR1 is LNHNV and CDR2 YYDKDF (reference sequence). The CDR3 protein is CATSREAASNYGYTF. The DNA of the CDR3 is TGTGCCACCAGCAGAGAGGCAGCTTCTAACTATGGCTACACCTTC.

This clone was seen more than once but under ten times. V is TRBV7-2 and J is TRBJ2-3, with unresolved D. CDR1 SGHTA and CDR2 FQGNSA come from the germline V gene. V was pared by 5 bases and J by 6 bases, with 15 bases between. The CDR3 has 14 residues. The CDR3 sequence: CASSQGTGLDTQYF. DNA of the CDR3: TGTGCCAGCAGCCAAGGCACTGGGCTTGATACGCAGTATTTT.

The chain has TRBV30 and TRBJ1-1, with TRBD1 as a possible D gene (5 bases). From germline, CDR1 is GTSNPN and CDR2 SVGIG (reference sequence). V lost 2 bases to trimming and J lost 1 base, with 8 bases between them. This CDR3 has 13 residues. CDR3 bases: TGTGCCTGGAGTAGGGGCTCGAACACTGAAGCTTTCTTT. Its protein product is CAWSRGSNTEAFF.

This clone was seen a few times. V and J are TRBV23-1 and TRBJ2-2; 7 bases are a match to TRBD1. TRBV23-1 is filed as an ORF, its function uncertain. The CDR3 has 14 residues. With V trimmed by 3 bases and J by 7 bases, 5 bases remained unmatched. CDR3 sequence reads: CASSHDRARGELFF. The CDR3 bases are TGCGCCAGCAGTCATGACAGGGCCCGCGGGGAGCTGTTTTTT.

The J gene is TRBJ2-5, the V gene TRBV18; 11 positions match TRBD1. Germline loops: CDR1 KGHSH, CDR2 LQKENI. The V gene end was trimmed by 5 bases and the J gene end by 6 bases; junction bases not matched to a gene: 11. The CDR3 runs to 16 residues. CDR3 sequence (DNA): TGTGCCAGCTCATCGCCGGGACAGGGGGTCAGGAAGACCCAGTACTTC. Translated, it gives CASSSPGQGVRKTQYF.

The chain couples TRBV5-1 to TRBJ2-1; 12 bases agree with TRBD2. This CDR3 contains 17 residues. Per germline, CDR1 SGHRS and CDR2 YFSETQ. The J segment lost 2 bases and the V segment lost 2 bases, leaving 5 bases of the junction unmatched. This chain's CDR3 is CASSLWGLAGPYNEQFF. The CDR3, as DNA: TGCGCCAGCAGCTTATGGGGACTAGCGGGCCCCTACAATGAGCAGTTCTTC.